Below are 18 T cell receptor beta chains sequenced from a single sample in a study of blood T cell repertoires in COVID-19. The method was immunoSEQ multiplex PCR; TCRdb's version includes in-frame clones alone and lacks a portion of them. The sample lists 200,000 to 250,000 clones, around 82% seen once, with 3% to 3.5% in the top ten. The sample consisted of peripheral blood. These receptors were taken from a young woman who had recovered from COVID-19.

The chain combines TRBV6-5 with TRBJ1-3; possibly TRBD1 for D (5 bases). In germline, CDR1 is MNHEY, CDR2 SVGAGI. There are 15 residues in the CDR3. V was trimmed by 7 bases and J by 0 bases, leaving 13 bases between them. The CDR3, as DNA: TGTGCCAGCACCCTTGACAGCCGCTCTGGAAACACCATATATTTT. Amino acids: CASTLDSRSGNTIYF.

The genes are TRBV19 and TRBJ2-2, with TRBD2 as a possible D gene (6 bases). The CDR3 loop spans 17 amino acids. The V gene's germline CDR1 is LNHDA and CDR2 SQIVND (reference sequence). V lost 3 bases to trimming and J lost 2 bases, with 16 bases between them. DNA for the CDR3: TGTGCCAGTAGTATGAAGAATGAAGCGGGCAACACCGGGGAGCTGTTTTTT. Amino acid sequence: CASSMKNEAGNTGELFF.

V is TRBV24-1 and J is TRBJ2-1; TRBD2 is a possible D gene (7 bases). The CDR3 contains 13 residues. V was clipped by 2 bases and J by 16 bases, with 17 bases between them. Germline loops: CDR1 KGHDR, CDR2 SFDVKD. CDR3 amino acids: CATSDSTGGRNFF. The CDR3 bases are TGTGCCACCAGTGATTCCACGGGGGGCAGGAATTTCTTC.

V gene TRBV6-5 combines with J gene TRBJ2-7; no clear D gene. Germline V gives CDR1 MNHEY, CDR2 SVGAGI. This CDR3 region has 15 residues. The ends were cut back, 8 bases at V and 0 bases at J, with 17 bases in the middle. The CDR3 DNA sequence: TGTGCCAGCTCAAACGGTCCAAACTTCTCCTACGAGCAGTACTTC. This sequence encodes CASSNGPNFSYEQYF.

This clone showed up just once. The CDR3 DNA is TGCGCCAGCAGCTTGGTCGGGAAAGATACGCAGTATTTT. It encodes CASSLVGKDTQYF. The chain has TRBV5-1 and TRBJ2-3; a possible D gene is TRBD2 (5 bases). The CDR3 sequence is 13 residues long. V shed 0 bases and J shed 5 bases, with 7 bases lying between them. The germline V gene encodes CDR1 SGHRS and CDR2 YFSETQ.

This chain links TRBV9 with TRBJ2-3, with 10 bases matching TRBD2. The germline gives CDR1 SGDLS, CDR2 YYNGEE. Trimming at V came to 4 bases and at J to 3 bases, leaving 20 bases not matched to a gene. This CDR3 comprises 20 residues. The CDR3 DNA follows: TGTGCCAGCAGCCCCAAGGAACTAGCGGGACCCGCTTTCGGGACAGATACGCAGTATTTT. As protein: CASSPKELAGPAFGTDTQYF.

This clone was seen a few times. The chain recombines TRBV24-1 with TRBJ2-3, with 9 bases lining up with TRBD2. The CDR3 covers 16 residues. CDR1 KGHDR and CDR2 SFDVKD come from the germline V gene. Trimming at V came to 3 bases and at J to 1 base, leaving 4 bases not matched to a gene. The CDR3: CATSDLAGKGTDTQYF. CDR3 sequence (DNA): TGTGCCACCAGTGATCTAGCGGGAAAAGGCACAGATACGCAGTATTTT.

This sequence joins TRBV4-2 and TRBJ1-1; TRBD1 matches at 10 bases. V lost 4 bases and J lost 11; bases outside the gene matches: 1. The CDR3 spans 11 residues. Germline V CDR1 and CDR2: LGHNA, YNFKEQ. The DNA of the CDR3 is TGTGCCAGCAGCCCGGGACAGGGGGCTTTCTTT. Protein product: CASSPGQGAFF.

This clone was seen a handful of times. The gene calls are TRBV28 and TRBJ2-3, with a weak D call TRBD2 (5 bases). Germline V gene lookup returns CDR1 MDHEN and CDR2 SYDVKM. The CDR3 extends over 15 amino acids. V was pared by 3 bases and J by 3 bases, with 13 bases between. CDR3 sequence reads: CASSFRESGTDTQYF. In DNA, the CDR3 is TGTGCCAGCAGTTTCAGAGAAAGCGGAACAGATACGCAGTATTTT.

The genes are TRBV6-5 and TRBJ1-2, with TRBD1 matching over 7 bases. Germline V CDR1 and CDR2: MNHEY, SVGAGI. Trimming cost V 0 bases and J 5 bases; bases outside gene matches: 9. The CDR3 spans 16 residues. The CDR3 spells CASSYSSGTDGYGYTF. The CDR3 DNA follows: TGTGCCAGCAGTTACTCGTCTGGGACAGACGGATATGGCTACACCTTC.

This clone came up once. The CDR3 sequence is CASSPQLSDTQYF. In nucleotides, the CDR3 is TGTGCCAGCAGCCCCCAGTTGTCAGATACGCAGTATTTT. V usage is TRBV13 and J usage is TRBJ2-3; D unclear. The CDR3 loop spans 13 amino acids. The germline V gene has CDR1 PRHDT and CDR2 FYEKMQ (reference sequence). V was pared by 5 bases and J by 4 bases, with 10 bases between.

The chain is built from TRBV29-1 and TRBJ2-7, with D possibly matching TRBD2 (5 bases). The CDR3 contains 12 residues. V dropped 6 bases and J dropped 0 bases, with 9 bases sitting between them. Germline CDR1 is SQVTM and CDR2 is ANQGSEA. In nucleotides, the CDR3 is TGCAGCGTGAGGGCGGCCTCCTACGAGCAGTACTTC. Translated: CSVRAASYEQYF.

The CDR3 DNA reads TGTGCCAGCAGTTACTCCAGGGAAGAGACCCAGTACTTC. This encodes CASSYSREETQYF. V and J are TRBV6-6 and TRBJ2-5; perhaps TRBD1 as D (5 bases). Trimming removed 0 bases from V and 3 bases from J, with 5 bases in between. Per germline, CDR1 MNHNY and CDR2 SVGAGI (reference sequence). This CDR3 has 13 residues.

The chain joins TRBV10-1 to TRBJ1-1; 7 nucleotides match TRBD1. Losses at the gene ends were 0 bases for V and 6 bases for J; bases not matched to a gene: 1. Germline V gene sequence: CDR1 WNHNN, CDR2 SYGVQD (reference sequence). This CDR3 region has 13 residues. The CDR3, as DNA: TGCGCCAGCAGTGAGTCGACAGGGTCTGAAGCTTTCTTT. This gives the protein CASSESTGSEAFF.

The chain links TRBV3-1 (or the pseudogene TRBV3-2) to TRBJ2-1; TRBD1 matches 8 bases. CDR3 length: 13 amino acids. Germline trimming cut 1 base from V and 10 bases from J; bases unmatched to any gene: 3. Germline-derived CDR1 and CDR2 are LGHDT and YNNKEL (reference sequence). The CDR3 protein is CASSQGTGREQFF. The CDR3 nucleotides are TGTGCCAGCAGCCAAGGGACAGGGAGGGAGCAGTTCTTC.

This clone was observed a handful of times. The rearrangement links TRBV30 to TRBJ1-6; 9 nucleotides align to TRBD1. The CDR3 consists of 13 residues. The germline CDR1 and CDR2 sequences are GTSNPN and SVGIG (reference sequence). After removal of 1 base from V and 8 bases from J, the junction contained 0 bases not matched to a gene. CDR3 region: CAWSGTGDSPLHF. CDR3 in DNA: TGTGCCTGGAGTGGGACAGGGGATTCACCCCTCCACTTT.

The chain joins TRBV13 to TRBJ1-2, with a possible D match to TRBD1 (6 bases). Trimming pared 6 bases from V and 4 bases from J, leaving 15 bases between. This CDR3 contains 14 residues. Germline CDR1 reads PRHDT; CDR2 reads FYEKMQ (reference sequence). This CDR3 reads CASRIRQAGYGYTF. The CDR3 DNA is TGTGCCAGCAGGATCAGACAGGCTGGCTATGGCTACACCTTC.

The DNA for the CDR3 is TGTGCCAGCAGGAGACCCGTGGGGGCTTACAATGAGCAGTTCTTC. This codes for CASRRPVGAYNEQFF. The chain couples TRBV27 to TRBJ2-1, with a tentative D call TRBD1 (6 bases). CDR1 MNHEY and CDR2 SMNVEV come from the germline V gene (reference sequence). Trimming shortened V by 6 bases and J by 4 bases, and 16 bases separated the two germline ends. The CDR3 has 15 amino acids.